These 26 T cell receptor beta chains originate from one sample sequenced in a study of T cell repertoires in cytomegalovirus infection (dated by TCRdb to between 2017 and 2020). Sequencing used an Illumina HiSeq 1500. Through fastp at Q25 and MiXCR, TCRdb rebuilt clones from the public reads, retaining in-frame beta chains. A single entry per CDR3 protein holds the most common genes and DNA from its merged rows. Counted in this sample were under 500,000 distinct CDR3 sequences; roughly 46% of them appeared once. The ten largest clones add up to 35% to 50% of the sample. No antigen is known for these receptors. This specimen's treatment or condition label, per the study, means: in vitro stimulation with specific CMV peptide epitopes to enrich CMV-specific T cells. Specimen: cultured PBMCs, collected from culture after CMV antigen stimulation. Every receptor here comes from a human donor in good health (CMV status not recorded). Some clones in this sample may be carry-over from other donors' samples.

J is TRBJ2-7 and V is TRBV6-2 or TRBV6-3; 7 bases agree with TRBD1. V dropped 4 bases and J dropped 7; count of bases not matched to a gene: 1. The germline V gene has CDR1 MNHEY and CDR2 SVGEGT. The CDR3 covers 11 residues. CDR3 coding DNA: TGTGCCAGCAGTTGGGACAGAGAGCAGTACTTC. Amino acids: CASSWDREQYF.

This clonotype was observed a few times. In nucleotides, the CDR3 is TGTGCCAGCAGTCCCCGGACGGGGGCCTACGAGCAGTACTTC. Translated, it gives CASSPRTGAYEQYF. The chain links TRBV27 to TRBJ2-7; a weak D match, TRBD2 (6 bases). The CDR3 extends over 14 amino acids. CDR1 and CDR2 from the germline V gene are MNHEY and SMNVEV (reference sequence). V was pared by 5 bases and J by 2 bases, with 13 bases between.

The chain recombines TRBV7-4 with TRBJ2-5; TRBD1 might be the D (6 bases). Looked up from germline, CDR1 is SGHVT and CDR2 is SQSDAQ. V gave up 5 bases and J gave up 2 bases, with 12 bases separating them. CDR3 length: 14 amino acids. Here the CDR3 DNA reads TGTGCCAGCAGCACAACAGGGTATCAAGAGACCCAGTACTTC. Its translation is CASSTTGYQETQYF.

This sequence joins TRBV4-1 and TRBJ2-2; D gene unclear. Trimming stripped 5 bases from V and 1 base from J, with 8 bases between. The germline V gene has CDR1 MGHRA and CDR2 YSYEKL. The CDR3 is 14 amino acids. The CDR3 DNA reads as TGCGCCAGCAGCGGTCCACTGAACACCGGGGAGCTGTTTTTT. Protein sequence: CASSGPLNTGELFF.

The rearrangement joins TRBV6-2 or TRBV6-3 to TRBJ2-4; D perhaps matches TRBD2 (6 bases). Germline V gene lookup returns CDR1 MNHEY and CDR2 SVGEGT. The V end was cut by 4 bases, the J end by 2 bases, with 12 bases between. The CDR3 runs 15 residues. CDR3 sequence: CASSWRGEPKNIQYF. The CDR3 DNA reads as TGTGCCAGCAGTTGGCGGGGAGAACCCAAAAACATTCAGTACTTC.

The chain links TRBV19 to TRBJ1-1, with a weak D call TRBD1 (5 bases). The CDR3 sequence is 16 residues long. The V gene lost 7 bases and the J gene lost 0 bases, with 18 bases spanning the gap. CDR1 is LNHDA, CDR2 SQIVND, per germline (reference sequence). CDR3 protein: CASTTSLTAMNTEAFF. CDR3 nucleotide sequence: TGTGCCAGTACCACCTCCTTGACAGCAATGAACACTGAAGCTTTCTTT.

In this sample, this clonotype turned up a few times. This chain uses TRBV6-5 with TRBJ2-7; perhaps D is TRBD1 or TRBD2 (6 bases each). Trimming took 2 bases from V and 0 from J, leaving 23 bases between them. From germline, CDR1 is MNHEY and CDR2 SVGAGI. The CDR3 runs to 19 residues. CDR3 nucleotide sequence: TGTGCCAGCAGTTACGACCCTTGGGGCGGGACATCGCCCTCCTACGAGCAGTACTTC. Its translation: CASSYDPWGGTSPSYEQYF.

The chain carries TRBV6-8 and TRBJ2-1, with TRBD2 matching over 9 bases. CDR3 length equals 13 residues. Germline loops: CDR1 MNHGY, CDR2 SAAAGT. The V gene end was trimmed by 5 bases and the J gene end by 13 bases; junction bases not matched to a gene: 9. CDR3 protein: CASSPSPGLAQFF. The CDR3 coding sequence is TGTGCCAGCAGTCCGAGCCCGGGACTAGCACAGTTCTTC.

This clonotype was found a few times. The genes are TRBV7-9 and TRBJ1-5; D call uncertain. The CDR3 consists of 15 residues. The V and J ends lost 6 bases and 5 bases respectively, with 17 bases between them. Germline CDR1 reads SEHNR; CDR2 reads FQNEAQ (reference sequence). The CDR3 region is CASRPTFLVYQPQHF. DNA for the CDR3: TGTGCCAGCAGGCCGACATTTCTGGTCTATCAGCCCCAGCATTTT.

The V call is TRBV12-3 or TRBV12-4, the J call TRBJ2-6; D perhaps matches TRBD2 (5 bases). V dropped 8 bases and J dropped 4 bases, with 18 bases sitting between them. The CDR3 is made up of 16 amino acids. The CDR3 loop is CASLTARGAGANVLTF. CDR3 nucleotide sequence: TGTGCCAGCTTAACCGCCCGGGGTGCAGGGGCCAACGTCCTGACTTTC.

This clonotype was seen a handful of times. The rearrangement uses TRBV7-2 and TRBJ2-2; maybe TRBD1 (6 bases). The length of the CDR3 is 15 residues. In germline, CDR1 is SGHTA, CDR2 FQGNSA. V shed 3 bases and J shed 7 bases, with 15 bases lying between them. In nucleotides, the CDR3 is TGTGCCAGCAGCTTCACAGGGCATATCGTCGGGGAGCTGTTTTTT. This codes for CASSFTGHIVGELFF. The full variable domain, its missing parts supplied by reference TRBV7-2 and TRBJ2-2, is GAGVSQSPSNKVTEKGKDVELRCDPISGHTALYWYRQSLGQGLEFLIYFQGNSAPDKSGLPSDRFSAERTGGSVSTLTIQRTQQEDSAVYLCASSFTGHIVGELFFGEGSRLTVL.

The CDR3 DNA sequence: TGTGCCAGCAGAAGGGACACCACGGGGACTAATGAAAAACTGTTTTTT. Its protein product is CASRRDTTGTNEKLFF. This chain connects TRBV28 to TRBJ1-4; D might be TRBD1 (6 bases). The CDR3 covers 16 residues. V was pared by 6 bases and J by 2 bases, with 16 bases between. The germline V gene has CDR1 MDHEN and CDR2 SYDVKM.

This CDR3 is CASRDDRIPEAFF. The DNA of the CDR3 is TGTGCCAGCAGAGATGACAGAATCCCTGAAGCTTTCTTT. The chain employs TRBV5-6 and TRBJ1-1; perhaps TRBD1 as D (5 bases). Trimming shortened V by 5 bases and J by 6 bases, and 14 bases separated the two germline ends. CDR1 is SGHDT and CDR2 is YYEEEE in the germline V gene. The length of the CDR3 is 13 residues.

The V call is TRBV19, the J call TRBJ2-1, with D perhaps assigned TRBD1 or TRBD2 (5 bases each). The germline gives CDR1 LNHDA, CDR2 SQIVND (reference sequence). With 5 bases removed from V and 1 base from J, the gap between germline ends came to 9 bases. The CDR3 runs 14 residues. The CDR3: CASSPWGSYNEQFF. The CDR3 DNA sequence: TGTGCCAGTAGTCCCTGGGGGTCCTACAATGAGCAGTTCTTC.

The rearrangement links TRBV18 to TRBJ2-1; 7 nucleotides agree with TRBD1. V lost 3 bases, J lost 5 bases, and 7 bases stayed unmatched. The CDR3 runs 15 residues. CDR1 and CDR2 (germline): KGHSH, LQKENI. The CDR3 is CASSPRTGANNEQFF. The CDR3, as DNA: TGTGCCAGCTCACCTCGGACAGGAGCCAACAATGAGCAGTTCTTC.

The chain recombines TRBV7-2 with TRBJ2-7, with 12 bases aligning to TRBD2. Looked up from germline, CDR1 is SGHTA and CDR2 is FQGNSA. Trimming took 6 bases from V and 4 from J; bases not matched to a gene: 7. The CDR3 covers 15 residues. DNA of the CDR3: TGTGCCAGCAGATATCTAGCGGGAGGGCCTTACGAGCAGTACTTC. It specifies CASRYLAGGPYEQYF.

The chain is built from TRBV20-1 and TRBJ2-3, with D perhaps TRBD2 (6 bases). CDR3 length equals 13 residues. CDR1 and CDR2 (germline): DFQATT, SNEGSKA (reference sequence). V gave up 5 bases and J gave up 2 bases, with 11 bases separating them. DNA of the CDR3: TGCAGTGCTGGGGGGACTCCCACAGATACGCAGTATTTT. This codes for CSAGGTPTDTQYF.

The V and J genes are TRBV18 and TRBJ2-7, with D possibly matching TRBD2 (5 bases). V shed 5 bases and J shed 5 bases, with 13 bases lying between them. CDR3 length equals 13 residues. Germline values: CDR1 KGHSH, CDR2 LQKENI. This CDR3 is CASSGEPGNEQYF. DNA for the CDR3: TGTGCCAGCTCAGGGGAACCGGGAAACGAGCAGTACTTC.

A few counts support this clonotype. V is TRBV12-3 or TRBV12-4 and J is TRBJ1-5; D perhaps matches TRBD1 (5 bases). Trimming stripped 6 bases from V and 5 bases from J, with 11 bases between. The CDR3 length is 13 residues. The CDR3 reads CASRGGGYQPQHF. As DNA, the CDR3 is TGTGCCAGCAGGGGGGGTGGATATCAGCCCCAGCATTTT.

This clonotype has just a few counts. The chain is built from TRBV6-1 and TRBJ2-1; D is perhaps TRBD2 (6 bases). Germline CDR1 is MNHNS and CDR2 is SASEGT. This CDR3 is built from 14 residues. V was shortened by 6 bases and J by 5 bases, with 14 bases between the two germline ends. CDR3 in DNA: TGTGCCAGCAGGGCTAGCGCCGATCACAATGAGCAGTTCTTC. Amino acids: CASRASADHNEQFF.

V and J are TRBV12-3 or TRBV12-4 and TRBJ2-5; D unclear. V lost 6 bases and J lost 4, with 18 bases in between. This CDR3 spans 15 amino acids. The DNA of the CDR3 is TGTGCCAGCAGGTCCCGTGGGTTATCGGTAGAGACCCAGTACTTC. Protein: CASRSRGLSVETQYF.

V is TRBV4-3 and J is TRBJ2-2; D uncertain. Germline V gene data show CDR1 as LGHNA and CDR2 as YSLEER. The CDR3 consists of 15 residues. V lost 4 bases, J lost 4 bases, and 13 bases lay in between. The CDR3 loop reads CASSPRAYPTGELFF. The CDR3 nucleotides are TGCGCCAGCAGCCCTCGGGCGTACCCCACCGGGGAGCTGTTTTTT.

V is TRBV28 and J is TRBJ2-2, with D hard to call. V was trimmed by 2 bases and J by 0 bases, leaving 13 bases between them. Germline V gene data show CDR1 as MDHEN and CDR2 as SYDVKM. The CDR3 has 17 amino acids. The CDR3 spells CASSLRELRANTGELFF. The CDR3 DNA reads as TGTGCCAGCAGTTTACGCGAACTAAGGGCGAACACCGGGGAGCTGTTTTTT.

This chain connects TRBV7-2 to TRBJ2-1, with D possibly being TRBD1 (5 bases). The CDR3 has 15 residues. V lost 2 bases, J lost 1 base, and 9 bases lay in between. The V gene's germline CDR1 is SGHTA and CDR2 FQGNSA. The CDR3 DNA follows: TGTGCCAGCAGCTTATGGACAACTTCCTACAATGAGCAGTTCTTC. As protein: CASSLWTTSYNEQFF.

The chain recombines TRBV12-3 or TRBV12-4 with TRBJ2-3; the D gene is possibly TRBD1 (6 bases). The CDR3 is made up of 16 amino acids. V gave up 1 base and J gave up 2 bases, with 13 bases separating them. CDR3 in DNA: TGTGCCAGCAGTTTAGGCACAGCAGGGGACACAGATACGCAGTATTTT. This gives the protein CASSLGTAGDTDTQYF.

The CDR3 is CASSSSTQANTQYF. As DNA, the CDR3 is TGTGCCAGCAGCTCTAGCACCCAGGCGAATACGCAGTATTTT. The chain has TRBV7-2 and TRBJ2-3, with a tentative D call TRBD2 (5 bases). Germline values: CDR1 SGHTA, CDR2 FQGNSA. The CDR3 runs 14 residues. Trimming left V 4 bases short and J 7 bases short, with 15 bases between.